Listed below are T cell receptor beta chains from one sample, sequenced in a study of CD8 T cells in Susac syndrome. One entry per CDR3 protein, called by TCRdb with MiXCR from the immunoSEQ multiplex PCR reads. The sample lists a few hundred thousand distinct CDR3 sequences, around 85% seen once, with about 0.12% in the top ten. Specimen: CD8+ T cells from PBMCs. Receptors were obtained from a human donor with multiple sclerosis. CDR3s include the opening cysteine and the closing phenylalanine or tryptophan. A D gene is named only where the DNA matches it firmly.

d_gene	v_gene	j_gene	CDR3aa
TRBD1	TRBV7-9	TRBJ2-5	CASSLEGRGFLEETQYF
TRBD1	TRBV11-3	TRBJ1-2	CASSTQGGYGYTF
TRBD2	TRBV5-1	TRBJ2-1	CASSLSGAYNEQFF
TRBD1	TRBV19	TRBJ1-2	CASSRTGEDYGYTF
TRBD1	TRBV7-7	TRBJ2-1	CASSLGTGGNEQFF
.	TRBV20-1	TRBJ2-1	CSAGGGWQKGEQFF
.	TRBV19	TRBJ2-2	CASSIGKWRSAGELFF
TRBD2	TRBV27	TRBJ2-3	CASSLPGGTREGDTQYF
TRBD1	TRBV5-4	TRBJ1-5	CASSLMGQGNQPQHF
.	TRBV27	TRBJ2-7	CASSFGARSYEQYF
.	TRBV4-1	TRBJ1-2	CASSPSDTAPDYGYTF
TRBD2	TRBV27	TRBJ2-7	CASSPSGLANYEQYF
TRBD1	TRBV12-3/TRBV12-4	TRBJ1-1	CASRTHRGSEAFF
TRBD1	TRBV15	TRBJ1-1	CATSRRVQGATEAFF
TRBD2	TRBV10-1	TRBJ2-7	CASSEGLAREQYF
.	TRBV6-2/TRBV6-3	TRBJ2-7	CASSYVSPSSYEQYF
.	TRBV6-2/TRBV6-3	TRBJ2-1	CASTPRGLYNEQFF
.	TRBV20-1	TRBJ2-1	CSASPIGANEQFF
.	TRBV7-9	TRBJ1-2	CASSLGVGTHGGYTF
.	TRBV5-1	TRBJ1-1	CASSLVDGLNTEAFF
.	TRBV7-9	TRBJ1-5	CASSSSDIQPQHF
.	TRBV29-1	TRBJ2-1	CSVEPGTAGANEQFF
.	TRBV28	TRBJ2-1	CASRLAGDLGEQFF
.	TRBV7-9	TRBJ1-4	CASSTGPSISEKLFF
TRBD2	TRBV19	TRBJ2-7	CASSILAGLYEQYF
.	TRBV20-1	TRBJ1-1	CSARDMVLGGGQGTEAFF
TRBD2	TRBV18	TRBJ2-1	CASSGREASSYNEQFF
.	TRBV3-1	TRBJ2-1	CASSQPTRPEMYNEQFF
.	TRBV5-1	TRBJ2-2	CASSPTGRNTGELFF
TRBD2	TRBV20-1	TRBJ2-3	CSARDSLPRTSGRADTQYF
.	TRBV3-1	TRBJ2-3	CASRPSWALYGTDTQYF
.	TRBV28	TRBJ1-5	CASSLRGETNQPQHF
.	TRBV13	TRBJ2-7	CASSRSSPREQYF
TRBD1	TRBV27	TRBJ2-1	CASSLPARGPYNEQFF
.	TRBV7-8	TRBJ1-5	CASSPSPRERRNQPQHF
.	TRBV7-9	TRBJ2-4	CASSTGTLGNIQYF
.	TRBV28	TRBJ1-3	CASSLTYRVGNTIYF
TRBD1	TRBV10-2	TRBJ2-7	CASLGTGPHEQYF
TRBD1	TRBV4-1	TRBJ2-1	CASRYYGTEYNEQFF
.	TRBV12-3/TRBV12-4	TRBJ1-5	CASTLDRPQPQHF
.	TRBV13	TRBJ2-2	CASSSEDSLNTGELFF
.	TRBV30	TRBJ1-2	CAWSVSQTYGYTF
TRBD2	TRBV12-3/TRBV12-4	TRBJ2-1	CASSSLAGPLHNEQFF
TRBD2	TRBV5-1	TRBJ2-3	CASSLEGTSGDSTDTQYF
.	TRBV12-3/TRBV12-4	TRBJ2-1	CASSPSAGPFNEQFF